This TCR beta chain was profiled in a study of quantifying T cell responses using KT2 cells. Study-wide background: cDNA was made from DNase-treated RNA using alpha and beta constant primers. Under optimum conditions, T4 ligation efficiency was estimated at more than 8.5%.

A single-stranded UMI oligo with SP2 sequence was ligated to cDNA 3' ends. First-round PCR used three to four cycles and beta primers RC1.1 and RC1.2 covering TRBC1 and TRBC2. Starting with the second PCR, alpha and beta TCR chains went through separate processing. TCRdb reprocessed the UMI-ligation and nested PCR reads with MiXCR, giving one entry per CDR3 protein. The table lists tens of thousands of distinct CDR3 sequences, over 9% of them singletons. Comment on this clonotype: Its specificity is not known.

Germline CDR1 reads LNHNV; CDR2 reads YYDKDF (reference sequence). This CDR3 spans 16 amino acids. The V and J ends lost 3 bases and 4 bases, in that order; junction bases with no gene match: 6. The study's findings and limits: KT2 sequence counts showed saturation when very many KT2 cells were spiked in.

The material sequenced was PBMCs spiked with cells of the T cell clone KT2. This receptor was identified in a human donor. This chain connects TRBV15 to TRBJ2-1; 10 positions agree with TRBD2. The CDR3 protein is CATSSLTSGTYNEQFF. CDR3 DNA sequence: TGTGCCACCAGCAGCCTTACTAGCGGGACGTACAATGAGCAGTTCTTC.